This TCR beta chain was identified in a study of CD8 T cells in ankylosing spondylitis. Study results and caveats: Reactive arthritis synovial fluid and blood previously showed some of these motif variants. Significant enrichment of disease-linked clones was reportedly seen in matched ankylosing spondylitis synovial fluid. It appeared that ankylosing spondylitis blood was characterized by a TCR beta motif of several highly homologous variants.

A note on this clonotype: As yet, its antigen is unknown.

With molecular barcodes, quantitative 5'-RACE was used to make the TCR beta libraries. One entry per CDR3 protein, called by TCRdb with MiXCR from the 5' RACE reads. The data show more than 300,000 distinct CDR3 sequences, roughly 10% seen once. V was shortened by 5 bases and J by 0 bases, with 16 bases between the two germline ends. The CDR3 has 16 residues. Germline V gives CDR1 DFQATT, CDR2 SNEGSKA (reference sequence). This TCR was recovered from a female donor with ankylosing spondylitis or in good health (not recorded which). The specimen was blood, either unsorted or a sorted T cell fraction (not recorded which). The V gene is TRBV20-1, the J gene TRBJ2-2; D tentatively reads TRBD1 or TRBD2 (5 bases each). The CDR3 nucleotides read TGCAGTGCTCAAAGCACCGGGACCGCGAACACCGGGGAGCTGTTTTTT. It yields the protein CSAQSTGTANTGELFF.